The T cell receptor beta chain under discussion was sequenced for a study of OX40 agonist ivuxolimab in advanced cancers. With regard to the full study: Ivuxolimab, which targeted the costimulatory receptor OX40 (CD134), was an agonistic, fully human IgG2 monoclonal antibody. Partial responses occurred in three dose-escalation patients, of whom one had hepatocellular carcinoma and two had cutaneous melanoma. Intravenous ivuxolimab was administered to patients every 2 weeks at six dose levels: 0.01, 0.1, 0.3, 1.5, 3 and 10 mg/kg. Of the 50 to 55 patients in dose escalation, about 19 had hepatocellular carcinoma, some 15 had melanoma, 9 had renal cell carcinoma and 9 had head and neck cancer. Peripheral TCRbeta sequencing was intended to test whether TCR sequence diversity was altered and clonal T-cell expansion was caused by ivuxolimab. The paper describes the monotherapy dose-escalation part (N of about 57 patients) of the phase I trial of ivuxolimab. Prior anti-PD-1, anti-PD-L1 or anti-CTLA-4 therapy was permitted, and about two fifths of dose-escalation patients had received checkpoint inhibitors. The dose-escalation cohort was about 86% male with a mean age of around 62 years, ranging from about 20 to 80. Overall study results and their limits: At doses from 0.1 to 3.0 mg/kg, clonal expansion was seen in both CD4+ and CD8+ blood T cells between baseline and week 6. After ivuxolimab, expanded clones were on average more numerous among CD8+ T cells than among CD4+ T cells. Low levels of normalized T-cell clonal expansion were also shown by some nonresponding patients. In the 0.1-3.0 mg/kg groups, partial responders were among the patients with the lowest normalized peripheral clonal expansion, particularly in CD8+ T cells. The antigen specificity of the peripheral T cells that underwent clonal expansion was not determined.

Deletion took 5 bases off V and 7 bases off J, with a span of 9 bases between the germline ends. From its cysteine to its phenylalanine, the CDR3 spans 12 amino acids. Just the 36-base CDR3 DNA is kept, in frame starting at base 1. In the germline V gene (reference sequence), CDR1 corresponds to SEHNR and CDR2 to FQNEAQ. Patients with autoimmune disease history or receiving systemic immunosuppression were excluded from the trial. In every dose cohort, peripheral blood was drawn for TCR sequencing at baseline, cycle 4 day 1, and cycle 7 day 1. The samples were taken from a phase I, first-in-human, multicenter, open-label dose-escalation trial of ivuxolimab. The trial enrolled adults with locally advanced or metastatic head and neck squamous cell, hepatocellular, melanoma or renal cell carcinoma. Before TCR sequencing, CD4+ T cells and CD8+ T cells were sorted from peripheral blood as separate populations.

Concerning this clone: What antigen it recognizes has not been identified. Per-base quality was not reported, and no clone a single base away is much larger than it.

Genomic DNA was isolated from the sorted cells so that the TCRbeta CDR3 region could be sequenced. TCRbeta CDR3 regions were sequenced using the immunoSEQ Assay. TCRdb carries this immuneACCESS record with in-frame sequences only. Its versions omit some clonotypes, under half of them owing to an unresolved V gene in the studies checked, with the rest unexplained. This sample lists approximately 59,000 clones; just under 85% were detected once. The top ten constitute around 3.4% of the sample. This receptor was identified in an adult with an advanced solid tumor such as melanoma, head and neck, liver or kidney cancer. The sequences come from CD4+ or CD8+ T cells sorted from blood, collected in a trial of the OX40 agonist ivuxolimab. The chain was built from TRBV7-9 and TRBJ1-3; a confident D gene designation cannot be given. The CDR3 is CASSQEGNTIYF. The DNA is as follows: TGTGCCAGCAGCCAAGAAGGGAACACCATATATTTT. Extended through the reference TRBV7-9 and TRBJ1-3 proteins, this CDR3 yields the full variable domain: DTGVSQNPRHKITKRGQNVTFRCDPISEHNRLYWYRQTLGQGPEFLTYFQNEAQLEKSRLLSDRFSAERPKGSFSTLEIQRTEQGDSAMYLCASSQEGNTIYFGEGSWLTVV.